Detailed here is one T cell receptor (beta chain). Its antigen remains unidentified. PCR primers comprised 60 Vbeta and 13 Jbeta primers. The repertoire was sequenced with immunoSEQ multiplex PCR; TCRdb's copy has only in-frame clones and lacks some. The specimen's table records roughly 51,000 clones. The data belong to a study of cytomegalovirus exposure and HLA in healthy donors. Germline values: CDR1 MGHRA, CDR2 YSYEKL. The CDR3 is 16 residues long. Trimming pared 0 bases from V and 5 bases from J, leaving 13 bases between. The study's findings and limits: A cluster of highly shared sequence variants was likely a sequencing artifact. A later analysis showed that HLA-associated TCR beta chains had undergone more clonal expansion than equally common others.

This receptor was identified in a male donor in good health and CMV-seropositive. The chain combines TRBV4-1 with TRBJ2-2; a possible D gene is TRBD2 (5 bases). Sequencing used PBMCs. DNA of the CDR3: TGCGCCAGCAGCCAAGAGATCTCTAGCCTAACCGGGGAGCTGTTTTTT. It codes for CASSQEISSLTGELFF.